This passage covers 30 T cell receptor beta chains from one sample sequenced in a study of T cell responses to AZD1222 COVID-19 vaccine. Libraries were prepared by immunoSEQ multiplex PCR; TCRdb keeps only in-frame clonotypes and omits some of them. Altogether 95,000 to 100,000 clones are present, about 82% being singletons, with the ten largest covering roughly 1.4%. The material was peripheral blood, obtained on day 0 of AZD1222 vaccination. The receptors here all came from an adult in good health.

V is TRBV2 and J is TRBJ2-1, with TRBD2 identical over 8 bases. The J segment lost 0 bases and the V segment lost 6 bases, leaving 4 bases of the junction unmatched. Germline V gives CDR1 SNHLY, CDR2 FYNNEI. This CDR3 is 15 amino acids long. CDR3: CASRQRESSYNEQFF. The CDR3 DNA reads TGTGCCAGCAGACAGCGGGAGAGCTCCTACAATGAGCAGTTCTTC.

This rearrangement joins TRBV6-5 to TRBJ1-2; the D is unclear. Trimming removed 0 bases from V and 1 base from J, with 6 bases in between. This CDR3 contains 14 residues. Germline values: CDR1 MNHEY, CDR2 SVGAGI. The CDR3, as DNA: TGTGCCAGCAGTTACTCTGGGCTTAACTATGGCTACACCTTC. As protein: CASSYSGLNYGYTF.

V is TRBV7-2 and J is TRBJ2-1, with D possibly being TRBD2 (6 bases). The V end was cut by 3 bases, the J end by 9 bases, with 15 bases between. Looked up from germline, CDR1 is SGHTA and CDR2 is FQGNSA. The CDR3 length is 14 residues. The CDR3 is CASSFGGAFAEQFF. The CDR3 DNA follows: TGTGCCAGCAGCTTCGGAGGGGCCTTCGCTGAGCAGTTCTTC.

The V and J genes are TRBV28 and TRBJ1-2, with D tentatively TRBD1 (5 bases). The V end lost 6 bases, the J end lost 6 bases, and 26 bases lay between the germline ends. There are 17 residues in the CDR3. Germline V gives CDR1 MDHEN, CDR2 SYDVKM. The CDR3 sequence: CASSYTIRQPVNNGYTF. The DNA of the CDR3 is TGTGCCAGCAGCTACACCATCAGACAGCCTGTTAATAATGGCTACACCTTC.

The J gene is TRBJ2-7, the V gene TRBV18; 9 bases are shared with TRBD1. The junction had 4 bases not matched to a gene; V was cut back by 3 bases and J by 1 base. The germline V gene has CDR1 KGHSH and CDR2 LQKENI. This CDR3 is 15 amino acids long. CDR3 in amino acids: CASSPLGTGSYEQYF. CDR3 DNA sequence: TGTGCCAGCTCACCCCTAGGGACAGGGTCCTACGAGCAGTACTTC.

The V gene is TRBV4-1, the J gene TRBJ2-7; 10 bases align to TRBD2. The CDR3 has 15 amino acids. V shed 4 bases, J shed 3 bases, and the junction held 6 bases outside the gene matches. Germline V gene lookup returns CDR1 MGHRA and CDR2 YSYEKL. The CDR3 DNA is TGCGCCAGCAGCCCCCGGGCTAGCGGGAGCTACGAGCAGTACTTC. As protein: CASSPRASGSYEQYF.

This chain joins TRBV11-2 and TRBJ1-2, with 12 bases aligning to TRBD1. The CDR3 is 18 residues long. Per germline, CDR1 SGHAT and CDR2 FQNNGV. Unmatched junction bases numbered 13, after V lost 6 bases and J lost 2 bases. This CDR3 reads CASSLPGQGAGRNYGYTF. In DNA, the CDR3 is TGTGCCAGCAGTTTACCGGGACAGGGGGCGGGAAGGAACTATGGCTACACCTTC. The entire variable domain, with the rest obtained from reference TRBV11-2 and TRBJ1-2, is as follows: EAGVAQSPRYKIIEKRQSVAFWCNPISGHATLYWYQQILGQGPKLLIQFQNNGVVDDSQLPKDRFSAERLKGVDSTLKIQPAKLEDSAVYLCASSLPGQGAGRNYGYTFGSGTRLTVV.

Note on this clone: In this CDR3 the conserved last residue, phenylalanine or tryptophan, is missing, so a read error is likely. The DNA is omitted, as the CDR3 cannot be located on it reliably, and the CDR3 follows TCRdb's listing. V is TRBV6-2 or TRBV6-3 and J is TRBJ2-3; the D call TRBD2 from the table was never checked on the DNA. From germline, CDR1 is MNHEY and CDR2 SVGEGT. The CDR3 spans 11 residues, counting both ends. CDR3: CASSYGGLWAL.

The chain joins TRBV11-2 to TRBJ1-5; D is uncertain. Trimming cost V 2 bases and J 1 base, with 3 bases left between them. The CDR3 spans 13 residues. Per germline, CDR1 SGHAT and CDR2 FQNNGV. CDR3 DNA: TGTGCCAGCAGCTTATTGAGCAATCAGCCCCAGCATTTT. It is translated as CASSLLSNQPQHF.

The rearrangement uses TRBV28 and TRBJ2-7, with D hard to call. Germline assignment: CDR1 MDHEN and CDR2 SYDVKM. The ends were cut back, 3 bases at V and 4 bases at J, with 7 bases in the middle. This CDR3 has 12 residues. The CDR3 loop reads CASSFGLYEQYF. The CDR3 DNA sequence: TGTGCCAGCAGTTTTGGGCTTTACGAGCAGTACTTC.

The count of this clone is one. The CDR3 reads CASSSPSTGGSETQYF. The CDR3 coding sequence is TGTGCCAGCAGCTCGCCCTCAACAGGGGGCTCAGAGACCCAGTACTTC. The chain carries TRBV5-4 and TRBJ2-5; 9 bases line up with TRBD1. The V segment lost 3 bases and the J segment 4 bases; nucleotides outside the gene matches: 10. Germline assignment: CDR1 SGHNT and CDR2 YYREEE (reference sequence). CDR3 length: 16 residues.

CDR3 residues: CASSYGQAYTEAFF. CDR3 sequence (DNA): TGTGCCAGCAGTTACGGACAGGCCTACACTGAAGCTTTCTTT. The chain carries TRBV6-2 or TRBV6-3 and TRBJ1-1, with 7 bases identical to TRBD1. CDR3 length equals 14 residues. CDR1 is MNHEY, CDR2 SVGEGT, per germline. Trimming took 2 bases from V and 3 from J; bases not matched to a gene: 3.

Here the CDR3 DNA reads TGTGCCAGCAGTCTCGAGGGAATTGGGACTGAAGCTTTCTTT. Protein sequence: CASSLEGIGTEAFF. The V and J genes are TRBV27 and TRBJ1-1; D unresolved. Trimming shortened V by 5 bases and J by 5 bases, and 15 bases separated the two germline ends. Germline V gene data show CDR1 as MNHEY and CDR2 as SMNVEV (reference sequence). This CDR3 spans 14 amino acids.

V is TRBV5-6 and J is TRBJ1-2, with 9 bases matching TRBD1. V trimming: 2 bases; J trimming: 3 bases; junction bases outside the gene matches: 5. Germline V gives CDR1 SGHDT, CDR2 YYEEEE. This CDR3 region has 15 residues. The DNA for the CDR3 is TGTGCCAGCAGCTTCCCGACAGGGGGAGACTATGGCTACACCTTC. This translates into CASSFPTGGDYGYTF. Combining the CDR3 with reference TRBV5-6 and TRBJ1-2 gives the whole variable domain DAGVTQSPTHLIKTRGQQVTLRCSPKSGHDTVSWYQQALGQGPQFIFQYYEEEERQRGNFPDRFSGHQFPNYSSELNVNALLLGDSALYLCASSFPTGGDYGYTFGSGTRLTVV.

The chain combines TRBV7-9 with TRBJ2-1, with 8 bases that match TRBD1. Germline V gives CDR1 SEHNR, CDR2 FQNEAQ (reference sequence). The CDR3 has 14 amino acids. The V and J ends lost 4 bases and 9 bases, in that order; junction bases with no gene match: 8. The CDR3: CASSYGQGSSEQFF. The CDR3 DNA is TGTGCCAGCAGCTACGGACAGGGTAGTAGTGAGCAGTTCTTC.

The chain uses TRBV5-1 and TRBJ1-2; no definite D call. The V gene's germline CDR1 is SGHRS and CDR2 YFSETQ. There are 14 residues in the CDR3. V lost 0 bases, J lost 4 bases, and 10 bases lay in between. The CDR3 sequence: CASSLEQTRYGYTF. The DNA of the CDR3 is TGCGCCAGCAGCTTGGAACAGACCCGCTATGGCTACACCTTC.

The chain carries TRBV7-3 and TRBJ1-5; the D is unclear. V was shortened by 1 base and J by 5 bases, with 6 bases between the two germline ends. CDR3 length: 13 residues. Germline V gives CDR1 SGHTA, CDR2 FQGTGA. The CDR3 nucleotides are TGTGCCAGCAGCTTAAACCGGGATCAGCCCCAGCATTTT. Protein: CASSLNRDQPQHF.

The V gene is TRBV21-1, the J gene TRBJ1-6. TRBV21-1 is recorded as a pseudogene. The CDR3 has 12 amino acids. The CDR3 DNA follows: TGTGCCAGCAACCCGAGGAATTCACCCCTCCACTTT. Protein: CASNPRNSPLHF.

This sequence joins TRBV6-5 and TRBJ1-5; D may be TRBD1 (5 bases). The CDR3 sequence is 12 residues long. Germline V gene lookup returns CDR1 MNHEY and CDR2 SVGAGI. Trimming cost V 4 bases and J 8 bases, with 9 bases left between them. In DNA form, the CDR3 reads TGTGCCAGCAGTTCCCAGGGAGAGCCCCAGCATTTT. Translation gives CASSSQGEPQHF.

This clone occurred a few times. The chain joins TRBV18 to TRBJ1-4; D unresolved. The CDR3 covers 13 residues. With 3 bases removed from V and 5 bases from J, the gap between germline ends came to 7 bases. Germline V gives CDR1 KGHSH, CDR2 LQKENI. The CDR3, as DNA: TGTGCCAGCTCACCCCAGACAAATGAAAAACTGTTTTTT. This sequence encodes CASSPQTNEKLFF.

The J gene is TRBJ1-5, the V gene TRBV28, with D tentatively TRBD1 (6 bases). The CDR3 is made up of 17 amino acids. Trimming removed 2 bases from V and 2 bases from J, with 16 bases in between. Germline V gives CDR1 MDHEN, CDR2 SYDVKM. The CDR3 bases are TGTGCCAGCAGTTTAGGGGTGCAGGGGTCGGGCAATCAGCCCCAGCATTTT. Residues: CASSLGVQGSGNQPQHF.

This chain connects TRBV11-3 to TRBJ2-1; no clear D. The germline CDR1 and CDR2 sequences are SGHNT and YENEEA. This CDR3 comprises 13 residues. Between the trimmed V and J ends, which lost 9 bases and 8 bases, there was a span of 17 bases. This chain's CDR3 is CASGPGSHHEQFF. The DNA of the CDR3 is TGTGCCAGTGGACCCGGATCACACCATGAGCAGTTCTTC. Together with reference TRBV11-3 and TRBJ2-1, the CDR3 gives the full variable domain: EAGVVQSPRYKIIEKKQPVAFWCNPISGHNTLYWYLQNLGQGPELLIRYENEEAVDDSQLPKDRFSAERLKGVDSTLKIQPAELGDSAVYLCASGPGSHHEQFFGPGTRLTVL.

The gene calls are TRBV29-1 and TRBJ2-3, with a tentative D call TRBD2 (5 bases). The germline V gene has CDR1 SQVTM and CDR2 ANQGSEA. Between the trimmed V and J ends, which lost 0 bases and 0 bases, there was a span of 19 bases. This CDR3 region has 18 residues. The CDR3 DNA reads as TGCAGCGTTGAAGAAGGTGCGCTAGCCGATCCTAGCACAGATACGCAGTATTTT. As protein: CSVEEGALADPSTDTQYF.

This chain links TRBV28 with TRBJ1-4; D possibly corresponds to TRBD1 (6 bases). Germline V lookup: CDR1 MDHEN, CDR2 SYDVKM. V lost 5 bases, J lost 8 bases, and 12 bases lay in between. The length of the CDR3 is 13 residues. The CDR3: CASSEDRHEKLFF. CDR3 nucleotides: TGTGCCAGCAGTGAGGACAGACACGAAAAACTGTTTTTT.

This sequence joins TRBV29-1 and TRBJ2-1; D perhaps matches TRBD2 (5 bases). Germline assignment: CDR1 SQVTM and CDR2 ANQGSEA. The CDR3 has 14 residues. Trimming took off 2 bases at V and 15 bases at J, with 23 bases between the two ends. This CDR3 reads CSVEPEDSIPRPFF. For the CDR3, the DNA is TGCAGCGTTGAACCGGAGGACTCCATTCCCCGCCCGTTCTTC.

This clone was seen only a few times. This sequence joins TRBV6-5 and TRBJ2-7, with 10 bases aligning to TRBD1. Germline V gene sequence: CDR1 MNHEY, CDR2 SVGAGI. With 11 bases clipped from V and 3 bases from J, the junction kept 4 bases outside the gene matches. This CDR3 region has 12 residues. The CDR3 loop is CAGGQGNYEQYF. The CDR3 nucleotides are TGTGCCGGGGGACAGGGGAACTACGAGCAGTACTTC.

This clone was observed a handful of times. The chain employs TRBV15 and TRBJ2-3; no clear D gene. There are 15 residues in the CDR3. V lost 0 bases to trimming and J lost 4 bases, with 11 bases between them. CDR1 and CDR2 (germline): LNHNV, YYDKDF (reference sequence). The CDR3: CATSRDLGGADTQYF. The DNA for the CDR3 is TGTGCCACCAGCAGAGATCTGGGTGGGGCAGATACGCAGTATTTT. The whole variable domain, remainder taken from reference TRBV15 and TRBJ2-3, is DAMVIQNPRYQVTQFGKPVTLSCSQTLNHNVMYWYQQKSSQAPKLLFHYYDKDFNNEADTPDNFQSRRPNTSFCFLDIRSPGLGDTAMYLCATSRDLGGADTQYFGPGTRLTVL.

The chain couples TRBV6-2 or TRBV6-3 to TRBJ2-1; D ambiguous. Germline V CDR1 and CDR2: MNHEY, SVGEGT. The CDR3 has 12 residues. The V end was cut by 6 bases, the J end by 9 bases, with 12 bases between. DNA of the CDR3: TGTGCCAGCAGCCAACCCCTACGTGAGCAGTTCTTC. Protein product: CASSQPLREQFF.

Remarks on this clone: A read error may explain this, as a much larger clone is one base away. The V call is TRBV11-2, the J call TRBJ1-1; D is undetermined. Trimming cost V 1 base and J 1 base, with 4 bases left between them. This CDR3 contains 13 residues. Germline V gene lookup returns CDR1 SGHAT and CDR2 FQNNGV. CDR3 bases: TGTGCCAGCAGCTTAGGGGGGAACACTGAAGCTTTCTTT. The encoded protein is CASSLGGNTEAFF.

This rearrangement joins TRBV3-1 (or the pseudogene TRBV3-2) to TRBJ2-5, with 13 bases matching TRBD2. CDR3 length equals 17 residues. J lost 4 bases, V lost 3 bases, and 8 bases had no gene match. From germline, CDR1 is LGHDT and CDR2 YNNKEL (reference sequence). The CDR3 nucleotides are TGTGCCAGCAGCCAGTATAGGACTAGCGGGAGCCCAGAGACCCAGTACTTC. This translates into CASSQYRTSGSPETQYF.